This entry concerns a single T cell receptor (beta chain). The target antigen is unknown. PCR primers comprised 60 Vbeta and 13 Jbeta primers. Repertoires were generated with immunoSEQ multiplex PCR, while TCRdb's copy carries only in-frame clones and drops some. There are around 120,000 clones in the sample; about 80% occur only once, and approximately 3% lies in the top ten. The length of the CDR3 is 14 residues. The V end lost 4 bases, the J end lost 7 bases, and 15 bases lay between the germline ends. The V gene's germline CDR1 is SGHDT and CDR2 YYEEEE. These data belong to a study of cytomegalovirus exposure and HLA in healthy donors. Turning to the study itself: As released early, the data held about 85 million unique TCRs from HLA-typed donors.

Findings and limits, study-wide: Presence/absence comparisons presumed near-even sequencing depth among donors. As a later analysis showed, a missense DCLRE1C variant was linked to trimming of TCR beta V- and J-genes.

The sample comprised PBMCs. The origin of this receptor is a woman aged 35 to 49 in good health and CMV-seronegative. The V and J genes are TRBV5-6 and TRBJ1-5; D unresolved. The CDR3 spells CASSRTPREQPQHF. CDR3 bases: TGTGCCAGCAGCCGGACCCCCCGGGAGCAGCCCCAGCATTTT.